This T cell receptor (beta chain) was captured by sequencing in a study of blood T cell repertoires in COVID-19. Study in general: Sources were T cells, B-cell-depleted T cells, or PBMCs; the material itself was cDNA or gDNA.

Assay used: immunoSEQ multiplex PCR; TCRdb lists only in-frame clones, some missing. The repertoire holds around 120,000 clones, with around 80% as singletons. Trimming stripped 1 base from V and 4 bases from J, with 16 bases between. The CDR3 is made up of 16 amino acids. CDR1 is LGHNA and CDR2 is YSLEER in the germline V gene. The source material was peripheral blood. The chain couples TRBV4-3 to TRBJ1-1; a possible D gene is TRBD1 (6 bases). The clonotype originates from a man aged 70-80 years with active or convalescent COVID-19. The CDR3 sequence: CASSQGRNRAGTEAFF. CDR3 DNA sequence: TGCGCCAGCAGCCAAGGCCGAAACAGGGCAGGCACTGAAGCTTTCTTT.